The sequence of this TCR beta chain was determined in a study of response to subunit inactivated influenza vaccine. Notes on the study in general: Researchers suggested that each seasonal influenza vaccination recruits few new T cells.

This clonotype was observed at least ten times. Its specificity is not known. TCRdb redid the calling of the RT-PCR reads with MiXCR, one entry per CDR3 protein. The sample comprises roughly 650,000 distinct CDR3 sequences, around 14% of which are singletons, and more than 9% rests with the top ten. The sequence was obtained from a man aged 50-59 years who received an inactivated influenza vaccine. Specimen: PBMCs from blood, collected roughly 13 days after vaccination.

The CDR3 nucleotides are TGTGCCAGCAGCTTAGCTGTTGAGCAGTTCTTC. As protein: CASSLAVEQFF. The chain combines TRBV7-9 with TRBJ2-1, with unresolved D. Germline assignment: CDR1 SEHNR and CDR2 FQNEAQ (reference sequence). V shed 0 bases and J shed 9 bases, with 3 bases lying between them. This CDR3 region has 11 residues.